This is a list of T cell receptor beta chains from one sample in a study of blood T cell repertoires in COVID-19. Clones were sequenced by immunoSEQ multiplex PCR, and TCRdb holds only the in-frame ones, with some missing. Of 350,000 or so clones detected, around 90% appear once; the ten largest clones hold 3.9%. Material: peripheral blood. The receptors were sampled from a woman between 55 and 75 years old with COVID-19, enrolled during active disease. CDR3s include the opening cysteine and the closing phenylalanine or tryptophan.

TRBV5-1	TRBJ1-3	CASSGGSSGNTIYF
TRBV3-1/TRBV3-2	TRBJ2-7	CASSQEAGGYEQYF
TRBV5-1	TRBJ1-1	CASSSGEGTFF
TRBV5-1	TRBJ1-4	CASRSSPGEKLFF
TRBV19	TRBJ2-5	CASRVGTLPGGTQYF
TRBV6-5	TRBJ1-1	CASSSWTGDAFF
TRBV5-1	TRBJ1-2	CASSPGGVLLYGYTF
TRBV7-9	TRBJ2-3	CATKATATTDTQYF
TRBV7-2	TRBJ1-2	CASSLVGQGDGYTF
TRBV2	TRBJ1-2	CASRRPGVDYGYTF
TRBV5-1	TRBJ1-1	CASTLNTEAFF
TRBV27	TRBJ2-1	CASSLASYNEQFF
TRBV5-1	TRBJ2-1	CASSLGLAREQFF
TRBV24-1	TRBJ1-2	CATAEGGQELNYGYTF
TRBV28	TRBJ2-1	CASSSTSGGYNEQFF
TRBV9	TRBJ1-5	CASSATPTGNQPQHF
TRBV7-9	TRBJ2-2	CASSLHEATGELFF
TRBV7-9	TRBJ1-1	CASSLPPISYDLGNTEAFF
TRBV5-1	TRBJ2-3	CASSPDTDTQYF
TRBV5-4	TRBJ2-3	CASSSKGYTDTQYF
TRBV3-1/TRBV3-2	TRBJ1-4	CASSQPRQGPNEKLFF
TRBV3-1/TRBV3-2	TRBJ1-1	CASSQGQGGTEAFF
TRBV14	TRBJ1-6	CASSRDRANSPLHF
TRBV6-6	TRBJ2-3	CASTYPQGTDTQYF
TRBV6-5	TRBJ2-7	CASSSQGWGTYEQYF
TRBV2	TRBJ2-3	CASRWSGGDTDTQYF